This T cell receptor beta chain was sequenced for a study of blood T cell repertoires in COVID-19. Study context: The origin of the acute and convalescent COVID-19 samples was the United States, Italy and Spain. T cells, B-cell-depleted T cells, or PBMCs provided the cDNA or gDNA that served as material.

From germline, CDR1 is SGHNT and CDR2 YYREEE (reference sequence). The CDR3 has 17 residues. Trimming removed 0 bases from V and 2 bases from J; junction bases left unmatched: 7. The table lists this clone with a count of one. In the original processing: Using reference gene primer amplification, nucleated cell counts were estimated. Sequencing was performed with immunoSEQ multiplex PCR; in TCRdb, only in-frame clones are kept and a portion is missing. V, J and clone size derive from that table, while D and trimming were established from the DNA sequence. The data contain fewer than 80,000 clones, 70% to 90% of them singletons.

The sample consisted of peripheral blood. The chain uses TRBV5-4 and TRBJ1-2, with 10 bases identical to TRBD1. The TCR sequence derives from a man aged 70-80 years with acute or convalescent COVID-19. CDR3 DNA: TGTGCCAGCAGCTTGGTCCCGCGGACAGGGGGGAACTATGGCTACACCTTC. Encoded protein: CASSLVPRTGGNYGYTF.